These 32 T cell receptor beta chains were sequenced from one sample in a study of blood T cell repertoires in COVID-19. Here immunoSEQ multiplex PCR was the method, and the copy in TCRdb shows in-frame clones only, minus some. The table records about 270,000 clones, 86% of them present only once. The sequenced sample was peripheral blood. Receptor source: a woman older than 75 with COVID-19, enrolled during active disease.

The chain has TRBV28 and TRBJ1-3; maybe TRBD1 (6 bases). The CDR3 is made up of 15 amino acids. Deletions cut 0 bases from V and 3 bases from J, with 9 bases between. Germline V gives CDR1 MDHEN, CDR2 SYDVKM. The CDR3 nucleotides are TGTGCCAGCAGTTTATGGGGGGCTGGTGGAAACACCATATATTTT. Translation: CASSLWGAGGNTIYF.

The V gene is TRBV21-1, the J gene TRBJ1-2; no DNA check was done on the table's D call, TRBD1. TRBV21-1 is an annotated pseudogene. This CDR3 has 13 amino acids. The CDR3 loop reads CATPQGANYGYTF. CDR3 nucleotides: TGTGCCACTCCACAGGGGGCCAACTATGGCTACACCTTC.

For this clone: Other DNA sequences in the same sample also yield this CDR3. The chain links TRBV24-1 to TRBJ2-1; TRBD2 agrees at 8 bases. This CDR3 spans 16 amino acids. With 1 base clipped from V and 2 bases from J, the junction kept 3 bases outside the gene matches. Germline CDR1 and CDR2: KGHDR and SFDVKD. CDR3 bases: TGTGCCACCAGTGATTTATCCGGGGGGGCCTACAATGAGCAGTTCTTC. Residues: CATSDLSGGAYNEQFF.

The V and J genes are TRBV6-2 or TRBV6-3 and TRBJ2-2; D call uncertain. The CDR3 is made up of 15 amino acids. The V gene lost 4 bases and the J gene lost 7 bases, with 16 bases spanning the gap. The germline V gene encodes CDR1 MNHEY and CDR2 SVGEGT. The CDR3 reads CASSFLYSTHGELFF. In DNA form, the CDR3 reads TGTGCCAGCAGTTTCCTCTACTCTACCCACGGGGAGCTGTTTTTT.

The chain carries TRBV7-8 and TRBJ1-6, with 8 positions matching TRBD1. With V trimmed by 3 bases and J by 6 bases, 1 base remained unmatched. The CDR3 sequence is 14 residues long. CDR1 is SGHVS and CDR2 is FQNEAQ in the germline V gene. CDR3 sequence (DNA): TGTGCCAGCAGCTTCGACAGGGGTAATTCACCCCTCCACTTT. Translated, it gives CASSFDRGNSPLHF.

There are a few counts of this clone. V is TRBV5-1 and J is TRBJ2-1; possible D gene TRBD1, 6 bases. Germline V gene data show CDR1 as SGHRS and CDR2 as YFSETQ. Trimming took off 3 bases at V and 3 bases at J, with 13 bases between the two ends. The CDR3 is 15 residues long. The CDR3 DNA reads TGCGCCAGCAGCTCCGGGCAGGGGAGCTACAATGAGCAGTTCTTC. Translation gives CASSSGQGSYNEQFF.

V is TRBV6-5 and J is TRBJ2-5; 10 bases map to TRBD2. Germline-derived CDR1 and CDR2 are MNHEY and SVGAGI. After removal of 4 bases from V and 12 bases from J, the junction contained 14 bases not matched to a gene. The CDR3 consists of 15 residues. The CDR3 sequence is CASSSGLADRGRKYF. CDR3 DNA: TGTGCCAGCAGTTCCGGACTAGCGGACCGGGGGCGAAAGTACTTC.

This rearrangement joins TRBV28 to TRBJ2-3; 11 nucleotides agree with TRBD2. CDR1 MDHEN and CDR2 SYDVKM come from the germline V gene. The CDR3 has 16 residues. V lost 1 base and J lost 2; bases outside the gene matches: 2. In nucleotides, the CDR3 is TGTGCCAGCAGTTTATTAGCGGGGGGGGTCACAGATACGCAGTATTTT. This gives the protein CASSLLAGGVTDTQYF.

This clone was recorded a few times. V usage is TRBV6-5 and J usage is TRBJ1-1; possibly TRBD1 for D (5 bases). V lost 2 bases and J 1 base, leaving 11 bases between the germline ends. The germline CDR1 and CDR2 sequences are MNHEY and SVGAGI. The CDR3 has 15 residues. The CDR3 coding sequence is TGTGCCAGCAGTTACCAGGGCGATGCGAACACTGAAGCTTTCTTT. As protein: CASSYQGDANTEAFF.

The chain uses TRBV2 and TRBJ2-5, with D tentatively TRBD1 (6 bases). The V gene's germline CDR1 is SNHLY and CDR2 FYNNEI. This CDR3 spans 14 amino acids. Between the trimmed V and J ends, which lost 7 bases and 5 bases, there was a span of 17 bases. The CDR3 DNA follows: TGTGCCAGCACCATCTCAGGGGCTGGGGAGACCCAGTACTTC. It codes for CASTISGAGETQYF. Full variable domain (missing parts from reference TRBV2 and TRBJ2-5): EPEVTQTPSHQVTQMGQEVILRCVPISNHLYFYWYRQILGQKVEFLVSFYNNEISEKSEIFDDQFSVERPDGSNFTLKIRSTKLEDSAMYFCASTISGAGETQYFGPGTRLLVL.

Comments on this clone: Other DNA sequences within the sample encode an identical CDR3. The chain employs TRBV7-2 and TRBJ2-7; TRBD1 matches 7 bases. Unmatched junction bases numbered 0, after V lost 2 bases and J lost 5 bases. Per germline, CDR1 SGHTA and CDR2 FQGNSA. The CDR3 consists of 12 residues. CDR3 sequence: CASSLTGDEQYF. DNA for the CDR3: TGTGCCAGCAGCTTAACAGGGGACGAGCAGTACTTC.

The gene calls are TRBV30 and TRBJ1-1; TRBD1 matches at 7 bases. This CDR3 is built from 13 residues. The V and J ends lost 4 bases and 0 bases, in that order; junction bases with no gene match: 2. Looked up from germline, CDR1 is GTSNPN and CDR2 is SVGIG (reference sequence). The CDR3: CAWNRGLNTEAFF. Here the CDR3 DNA reads TGTGCCTGGAATAGGGGGCTGAACACTGAAGCTTTCTTT.

For this clone: The sample contains more than one DNA sequence encoding this CDR3. The rearrangement uses TRBV6-5 and TRBJ1-5; D is unresolved. The germline V and J ends were trimmed by 6 bases and 2 bases, with 8 bases remaining between them. CDR1 and CDR2 (germline): MNHEY, SVGAGI. This CDR3 is built from 13 residues. The CDR3 nucleotides read TGTGCCAGCAGCCCCCCAGGCAATCAGCCCCAGCATTTT. Its translation: CASSPPGNQPQHF.

The gene calls are TRBV19 and TRBJ1-2; TRBD1 matches 7 bases. J lost 4 bases, V lost 7 bases, and 9 bases had no gene match. Germline V gene sequence: CDR1 LNHDA, CDR2 SQIVND (reference sequence). This CDR3 comprises 14 residues. The DNA for the CDR3 is TGTGCCAGTACTAGGGACAGATTGCCCTATGGCTACACCTTC. Protein: CASTRDRLPYGYTF.

This chain links TRBV20-1 with TRBJ2-5; 14 bases fit TRBD2. Per the germline V gene, CDR1 is DFQATT and CDR2 is SNEGSKA (reference sequence). After removal of 3 bases from V and 3 bases from J, the junction contained 3 bases not matched to a gene. CDR3 length: 15 residues. This CDR3 is CSASTGLAGEETQYF. The CDR3 nucleotides are TGCAGTGCTAGTACGGGACTAGCGGGGGAAGAGACCCAGTACTTC.

This clone was recorded a few times. This rearrangement joins TRBV4-2 to TRBJ2-7, with 10 bases that match TRBD2. Unmatched junction bases numbered 14, after V lost 3 bases and J lost 3 bases. There are 18 residues in the CDR3. The germline V gene has CDR1 LGHNA and CDR2 YNFKEQ. CDR3: CASSHYTSGDSAGYEQYF. The CDR3 nucleotides read TGTGCCAGCAGCCACTACACTAGCGGGGATTCGGCTGGCTACGAGCAGTACTTC.

The chain couples TRBV4-1 to TRBJ1-4, with a tentative D call TRBD1 (6 bases). The CDR3 sequence is 13 residues long. With 2 bases removed from V and 8 bases from J, the gap between germline ends came to 9 bases. Germline CDR1 reads MGHRA; CDR2 reads YSYEKL. DNA of the CDR3: TGCGCCAGCAGCCAACTGGACAGAGAAAAACTGTTTTTT. Translation gives CASSQLDREKLFF.

The table lists this clone with a count of one. J is TRBJ1-6 and V is TRBV5-8; TRBD1 aligns across 10 bases. This CDR3 comprises 16 residues. The germline gives CDR1 SGHTS, CDR2 YDEGEE. V shed 2 bases, J shed 9 bases, and the junction held 8 bases outside the gene matches. The CDR3 protein is CASSLGTGDSSSPLHF. CDR3 sequence (DNA): TGTGCCAGCAGCTTAGGGACAGGGGATTCTTCTTCACCCCTCCACTTT.

The rearrangement uses TRBV10-3 and TRBJ2-5, with 10 positions matching TRBD2. The CDR3 extends over 15 amino acids. V dropped 3 bases and J dropped 3; count of bases not matched to a gene: 4. Germline V gene sequence: CDR1 ENHRY, CDR2 SYGVKD. CDR3 region: CAISDLAGDKETQYF. The CDR3 DNA follows: TGTGCCATCAGTGACCTAGCGGGGGACAAAGAGACCCAGTACTTC.

This clone has a handful of counts. The J gene is TRBJ1-1, the V gene TRBV19; tentatively, D is TRBD1 (6 bases). In germline, CDR1 is LNHDA, CDR2 SQIVND (reference sequence). The CDR3 covers 14 residues. V shed 5 bases and J shed 5 bases, with 15 bases lying between them. This CDR3 reads CASSPRDTPTEAFF. The CDR3 DNA follows: TGTGCCAGTAGTCCTCGGGACACCCCAACTGAAGCTTTCTTT.

This chain uses TRBV28 with TRBJ1-1; D not certain. Trimming cost V 3 bases and J 0 bases, with 5 bases left between them. Germline V gives CDR1 MDHEN, CDR2 SYDVKM. CDR3 length equals 13 residues. Here the CDR3 reads CASSFSLNTEAFF. DNA of the CDR3: TGTGCCAGCAGTTTTAGTTTGAACACTGAAGCTTTCTTT.

The J gene is TRBJ2-1, the V gene TRBV18, with 7 bases identical to TRBD1. V lost 3 bases and J lost 4; bases outside the gene matches: 12. CDR3 length equals 17 residues. Germline CDR1 reads KGHSH; CDR2 reads LQKENI. CDR3 loop: CASSPTLRGLKYNEQFF. The CDR3 coding sequence is TGTGCCAGCTCACCGACGCTGAGGGGGCTAAAATACAATGAGCAGTTCTTC.

The V and J genes are TRBV11-3 and TRBJ2-7, with 8 bases matching TRBD2. CDR3 length: 15 residues. CDR1 is SGHNT and CDR2 is YENEEA in the germline V gene. The V and J ends lost 0 bases and 5 bases, in that order; junction bases with no gene match: 6. The DNA for the CDR3 is TGTGCCAGCAGCTTAGATGGGACTAGGTCTAACGAGCAGTACTTC. It encodes CASSLDGTRSNEQYF.

V and J are TRBV6-1 and TRBJ2-5; the D gene is possibly TRBD2 (6 bases). This CDR3 is 15 amino acids long. CDR1 and CDR2 (germline): MNHNS, SASEGT. V lost 0 bases and J 5 bases, leaving 13 bases between the germline ends. CDR3 in amino acids: CASSEALVGGETQYF. As DNA, the CDR3 is TGTGCCAGCAGTGAAGCGCTGGTCGGAGGGGAGACCCAGTACTTC.

The genes are TRBV6-5 and TRBJ1-1; 9 positions match TRBD1. V trimming: 6 bases; J trimming: 4 bases; junction bases outside the gene matches: 9. This CDR3 region has 15 residues. Germline V CDR1 and CDR2: MNHEY, SVGAGI. CDR3 nucleotide sequence: TGTGCCAGCAGCCGATTGGACAGGGGAGGCACTGAAGCTTTCTTT. Protein: CASSRLDRGGTEAFF.

The V gene is TRBV5-1, the J gene TRBJ2-7, with 8 bases lining up with TRBD2. V trimming: 4 bases; J trimming: 2 bases; junction bases outside the gene matches: 8. The CDR3 totals 15 residues. CDR1 and CDR2 from the germline V gene are SGHRS and YFSETQ. The CDR3 nucleotides are TGCGCCAGCAGCCCCGGGGGGGGGCGCGCCTACGAGCAGTACGTC. Encoded protein: CASSPGGGRAYEQYV.

The CDR3 DNA follows: TGTGCCAGTAGTTCGGGGACAGTCGAACGGCACTTT. Residues: CASSSGTVERHF. V gene TRBV19 combines with J gene TRBJ1-6, with 7 bases matching TRBD1. This CDR3 is built from 12 residues. The germline V gene has CDR1 LNHDA and CDR2 SQIVND (reference sequence). The junction had 11 bases not matched to a gene; V was cut back by 5 bases and J by 19 bases.

This sequence joins TRBV5-1 and TRBJ1-2; D is uncertain. Looked up from germline, CDR1 is SGHRS and CDR2 is YFSETQ. V was shortened by 4 bases and J by 8 bases, with 12 bases between the two germline ends. CDR3 length: 12 amino acids. The CDR3 coding sequence is TGCGCCAGCAGCGGTTCGGCGGCCGGCTACACCTTC. This translates into CASSGSAAGYTF.

This clone was detected a few times. This chain links TRBV7-9 with TRBJ1-6; 10 bases map to TRBD1. The germline gives CDR1 SEHNR, CDR2 FQNEAQ (reference sequence). J was trimmed by 10 bases and V by 6 bases; bases with no gene match: 9. The CDR3 is 15 residues long. CDR3 nucleotide sequence: TGTGCCAGCAGTTTCGGACAGGGGGGTTGGTCACCCCTCCACTTT. This codes for CASSFGQGGWSPLHF.

Here the CDR3 reads CASTEGSGIGNQPQHF. The CDR3 DNA reads as TGTGCCAGCACCGAAGGGAGTGGGATCGGGAATCAGCCCCAGCATTTT. V is TRBV2 and J is TRBJ1-5, with no clear D. CDR1 and CDR2 (germline): SNHLY, FYNNEI. The length of the CDR3 is 16 residues. V was shortened by 7 bases and J by 4 bases, with 20 bases between the two germline ends. The variable domain in full, completed from reference TRBV2 and TRBJ1-5, reads EPEVTQTPSHQVTQMGQEVILRCVPISNHLYFYWYRQILGQKVEFLVSFYNNEISEKSEIFDDQFSVERPDGSNFTLKIRSTKLEDSAMYFCASTEGSGIGNQPQHFGDGTRLSIL.

The chain combines TRBV3-1 (or the pseudogene TRBV3-2) with TRBJ2-1, with 8 nucleotides matching TRBD2. The CDR3 consists of 14 residues. V was pared by 3 bases and J by 8 bases, with 6 bases of the junction left unmatched. Germline lookup yields CDR1 LGHDT and CDR2 YNNKEL (reference sequence). The CDR3 nucleotides are TGTGCCAGCAGCCATCGGGGGGGGCCCGATGAGCAGTTCTTC. Its translation: CASSHRGGPDEQFF.

CDR3 loop: CASSGDRGNTEAFF. DNA of the CDR3: TGTGCCAGCAGCGGGGACAGGGGAAACACTGAAGCTTTCTTT. The V gene is TRBV5-8, the J gene TRBJ1-1; 10 bases align to TRBD1. Germline-derived CDR1 and CDR2 are SGHTS and YDEGEE. The CDR3 extends over 14 amino acids. V trimming: 4 bases; J trimming: 2 bases; junction bases outside the gene matches: 2.